This is a list of T cell receptor beta chains from one sample in a study of blood T cells in healthy people across ages. MiXCR was run by TCRdb on the 5' RACE reads, yielding one entry per CDR3 protein. The table records about 780,000 distinct CDR3 sequences, roughly 25% of them present only once. The sample also formed part of further work on T cells of mothers and their children.

Sequences were obtained from blood. These receptors were collected from a boy aged 5-17 years in good health. CDR3s include the opening cysteine and the closing phenylalanine or tryptophan. D genes are given only for firm matches. A clone size is listed for some rows: how often the clone was seen (once, few, many), or a class if it is expanded.

v_call: TRBV5-1
clone_size: NA
d_call: NA
j_call: TRBJ2-2
cdr3_aa: CASSFSPGTNTGELFF
cdr3_nt: TGCGCCAGCAGCTTTTCCCCAGGAACGAACACCGGGGAGCTGTTTTTT

v_call: TRBV7-6
clone_size: NA
d_call: TRBD2
j_call: TRBJ2-1
cdr3_aa: CASSPKRGDYNEQFF
cdr3_nt: TGTGCCAGCAGCCCCAAGCGGGGGGACTACAATGAGCAGTTCTTC

v_call: TRBV7-9
clone_size: few
d_call: NA
j_call: TRBJ1-4
cdr3_aa: CASRRGGANEKLFF
cdr3_nt: TGTGCCAGCCGGAGGGGCGGAGCTAATGAAAAACTGTTTTTT

v_call: TRBV6-1
clone_size: NA
d_call: NA
j_call: TRBJ1-1
cdr3_aa: CASRRRPSNTEAFF
cdr3_nt: TGTGCCAGCAGGAGGCGGCCGTCGAACACTGAAGCTTTCTTT

v_call: TRBV11-2
clone_size: NA
d_call: NA
j_call: TRBJ2-7
cdr3_aa: CASSLVSTGFYEQYF
cdr3_nt: TGTGCCAGCAGCTTGGTATCTACAGGGTTTTACGAGCAGTACTTC

v_call: TRBV7-2
clone_size: NA
d_call: TRBD1
j_call: TRBJ2-5
cdr3_aa: CASSLAGRQGVGIETQYF
cdr3_nt: TGTGCCAGCAGCTTAGCGGGTAGACAGGGGGTTGGAATAGAGACCCAGTACTTC

v_call: TRBV18
clone_size: NA
d_call: TRBD1
j_call: TRBJ2-5
cdr3_aa: CASSQGQGWETQYF
cdr3_nt: TGTGCCAGCTCACAAGGACAGGGTTGGGAGACCCAGTACTTC

v_call: TRBV5-5
clone_size: NA
d_call: NA
j_call: TRBJ2-3
cdr3_aa: CASSLTVTSTDTQYF
cdr3_nt: TGTGCCAGCAGCCTGACAGTAACTAGCACAGATACGCAGTATTTT

v_call: TRBV7-3
clone_size: NA
d_call: NA
j_call: TRBJ2-2
cdr3_aa: CASKIGGRFGELFF
cdr3_nt: TGTGCCAGCAAGATTGGGGGCCGATTCGGGGAGCTGTTTTTT

v_call: TRBV2
clone_size: NA
d_call: TRBD2
j_call: TRBJ2-1
cdr3_aa: CAPRGERGAGSYNEQFF
cdr3_nt: TGTGCCCCCAGGGGAGAGCGGGGGGCCGGCTCCTACAATGAGCAGTTCTTC

v_call: TRBV12-3/TRBV12-4
clone_size: NA
d_call: TRBD1
j_call: TRBJ1-1
cdr3_aa: CASSPTGFEAFF
cdr3_nt: TGTGCCAGCAGCCCGACAGGGTTTGAAGCTTTCTTT

v_call: TRBV10-3
clone_size: few
d_call: TRBD1
j_call: TRBJ1-2
cdr3_aa: CAISTIPGQGSYGYTF
cdr3_nt: TGTGCCATCAGTACCATACCGGGACAGGGTAGCTATGGCTACACCTTC

v_call: TRBV6-2/TRBV6-3
clone_size: few
d_call: TRBD1
j_call: TRBJ2-6
cdr3_aa: CASSSWTGVTPPGANVLTF
cdr3_nt: TGTGCCAGCAGTTCTTGGACAGGGGTGACTCCCCCTGGGGCCAACGTCCTGACTTTC

v_call: TRBV20-1
clone_size: few
d_call: NA
j_call: TRBJ2-1
cdr3_aa: CSAGPGGLYNEQFF
cdr3_nt: TGCAGTGCTGGGCCGGGGGGCCTGTACAATGAGCAGTTCTTC

v_call: TRBV18
clone_size: few
d_call: TRBD2
j_call: TRBJ2-1
cdr3_aa: CASSSIRGGYDEQFF
cdr3_nt: TGTGCCAGCTCATCCATCCGGGGGGGCTACGATGAGCAGTTCTTC

v_call: TRBV12-3/TRBV12-4
clone_size: few
d_call: TRBD1
j_call: TRBJ2-5
cdr3_aa: CASSRDRFGVSTQYF
cdr3_nt: TGTGCCAGCAGCAGGGACAGGTTCGGTGTGTCGACCCAGTACTTC

v_call: TRBV20-1
clone_size: few
d_call: NA
j_call: TRBJ1-1
cdr3_aa: CSARQVGGTEAFF
cdr3_nt: TGCAGTGCTAGACAGGTTGGGGGCACTGAAGCTTTCTTT

v_call: TRBV10-3
clone_size: NA
d_call: TRBD2
j_call: TRBJ2-2
cdr3_aa: CATSPGLASGELFF
cdr3_nt: TGTGCCACTAGCCCGGGACTAGCATCCGGGGAGCTGTTTTTT

v_call: TRBV10-3
clone_size: many
d_call: NA
j_call: TRBJ1-2
cdr3_aa: CAITRRSNYGYTF
cdr3_nt: TGTGCCATCACTCGTCGGTCTAACTATGGCTACACCTTC

v_call: TRBV29-1
clone_size: NA
d_call: NA
j_call: TRBJ2-5
cdr3_aa: CSVGLVQETQYF
cdr3_nt: TGCAGCGTTGGACTAGTTCAAGAGACCCAGTACTTC

v_call: TRBV29-1
clone_size: NA
d_call: TRBD1
j_call: TRBJ2-7
cdr3_aa: CSVPGIRTGSYYEQYF
cdr3_nt: TGCAGCGTTCCAGGGATTCGGACAGGGTCCTACTACGAGCAGTACTTC

v_call: TRBV7-6
clone_size: few
d_call: TRBD2
j_call: TRBJ2-5
cdr3_aa: CASSPGLAGGWRETQYF
cdr3_nt: TGTGCCAGCAGCCCAGGACTAGCGGGGGGGTGGCGAGAGACCCAGTACTTC

v_call: TRBV5-1
clone_size: NA
d_call: NA
j_call: TRBJ1-1
cdr3_aa: CASSPFGQGEEAFF
cdr3_nt: TGCGCCAGCAGCCCCTTTGGGCAGGGAGAAGAAGCTTTCTTT

v_call: TRBV5-1
clone_size: NA
d_call: TRBD2
j_call: TRBJ2-4
cdr3_aa: CASSQAGGYLYF
cdr3_nt: TGCGCCAGCAGCCAAGCGGGGGGCTACCTGTACTTC

v_call: TRBV10-3
clone_size: few
d_call: NA
j_call: TRBJ1-2
cdr3_aa: CAISELSSAGGYTF
cdr3_nt: TGTGCCATCAGTGAGCTGTCAAGTGCGGGTGGCTACACCTTC

v_call: TRBV28
clone_size: few
d_call: TRBD1
j_call: TRBJ1-2
cdr3_aa: CASSSDRGIANYGYTF
cdr3_nt: TGTGCCAGCAGTTCCGACAGGGGAATTGCTAACTATGGCTACACCTTC

v_call: TRBV25-1
clone_size: few
d_call: NA
j_call: TRBJ2-7
cdr3_aa: CASSEYEVPYEQYF
cdr3_nt: TGTGCCAGCAGTGAATATGAGGTTCCCTACGAGCAGTACTTC

v_call: TRBV6-5
clone_size: NA
d_call: NA
j_call: TRBJ1-1
cdr3_aa: CASSYRSGRGMNTEAFF
cdr3_nt: TGTGCCAGCAGTTACCGATCTGGGCGAGGGATGAACACTGAAGCTTTCTTT

v_call: TRBV18
clone_size: NA
d_call: TRBD2
j_call: TRBJ2-1
cdr3_aa: CASSPSPGLANNEQFF
cdr3_nt: TGTGCCAGCTCACCTTCACCGGGACTAGCTAACAATGAGCAGTTCTTC

v_call: TRBV3-1
clone_size: NA
d_call: NA
j_call: TRBJ2-5
cdr3_aa: CASSQERGRAVETQYF
cdr3_nt: TGTGCCAGCAGCCAAGAAAGGGGACGGGCCGTCGAGACCCAGTACTTC

v_call: TRBV29-1
clone_size: NA
d_call: TRBD2
j_call: TRBJ2-7
cdr3_aa: CSVEGTAGGEQYF
cdr3_nt: TGCAGCGTTGAGGGTACAGCGGGGGGCGAGCAGTACTTC

v_call: TRBV2
clone_size: NA
d_call: NA
j_call: TRBJ2-3
cdr3_aa: CASHKQSTDTQYF
cdr3_nt: TGTGCCAGCCATAAACAGAGCACAGATACGCAGTATTTT

v_call: TRBV3-1
clone_size: NA
d_call: NA
j_call: TRBJ2-1
cdr3_aa: CASSQDGDNEQFF
cdr3_nt: TGTGCCAGCAGCCAAGACGGGGACAATGAGCAGTTCTTC

v_call: TRBV5-1
clone_size: NA
d_call: NA
j_call: TRBJ2-7
cdr3_aa: CASSPLAGSSSYEQYF
cdr3_nt: TGCGCCAGCAGTCCTTTGGCGGGTTCCAGCTCCTACGAGCAGTACTTC

v_call: TRBV9
clone_size: NA
d_call: NA
j_call: TRBJ2-4
cdr3_aa: CASSVGGAPGNIQYF
cdr3_nt: TGTGCCAGCAGCGTAGGGGGGGCGCCAGGAAACATTCAGTACTTC

v_call: TRBV5-1
clone_size: NA
d_call: TRBD2
j_call: TRBJ2-1
cdr3_aa: CASSQRGPSRNEQFF
cdr3_nt: TGCGCCAGCAGCCAGCGGGGGCCCTCACGGAATGAGCAGTTCTTC

v_call: TRBV12-3/TRBV12-4
clone_size: NA
d_call: TRBD1
j_call: TRBJ1-2
cdr3_aa: CASSESRGKGYTF
cdr3_nt: TGTGCCAGCAGCGAATCCAGGGGGAAAGGCTACACCTTC

v_call: TRBV20-1
clone_size: NA
d_call: NA
j_call: TRBJ2-5
cdr3_aa: CSARDVVGAPETQYF
cdr3_nt: TGCAGTGCTAGAGATGTCGTAGGGGCCCCAGAGACCCAGTACTTC

v_call: TRBV29-1
clone_size: NA
d_call: TRBD1
j_call: TRBJ1-2
cdr3_aa: CSAPGQGDGYTF
cdr3_nt: TGCAGCGCCCCGGGACAGGGAGATGGCTACACCTTC

v_call: TRBV10-3
clone_size: NA
d_call: NA
j_call: TRBJ1-4
cdr3_aa: CAISEFGAGPGNEKLFF
cdr3_nt: TGTGCCATCAGTGAGTTTGGGGCCGGCCCTGGTAATGAAAAACTGTTTTTT

v_call: TRBV6-6
clone_size: NA
d_call: TRBD1
j_call: TRBJ1-2
cdr3_aa: CASSQTGGQLNYGYTF
cdr3_nt: TGTGCCAGCAGTCAGACAGGGGGTCAACTCAACTATGGCTACACCTTC

v_call: TRBV3-1
clone_size: NA
d_call: NA
j_call: TRBJ2-2
cdr3_aa: CASSPRAMNGELFF
cdr3_nt: TGTGCCAGCAGCCCGAGGGCTATGAACGGGGAGCTGTTTTTT

v_call: TRBV18
clone_size: few
d_call: TRBD1
j_call: TRBJ2-3
cdr3_aa: CASSQSGQGDTQYF
cdr3_nt: TGTGCCAGCTCCCAATCGGGACAGGGCGATACGCAGTATTTT